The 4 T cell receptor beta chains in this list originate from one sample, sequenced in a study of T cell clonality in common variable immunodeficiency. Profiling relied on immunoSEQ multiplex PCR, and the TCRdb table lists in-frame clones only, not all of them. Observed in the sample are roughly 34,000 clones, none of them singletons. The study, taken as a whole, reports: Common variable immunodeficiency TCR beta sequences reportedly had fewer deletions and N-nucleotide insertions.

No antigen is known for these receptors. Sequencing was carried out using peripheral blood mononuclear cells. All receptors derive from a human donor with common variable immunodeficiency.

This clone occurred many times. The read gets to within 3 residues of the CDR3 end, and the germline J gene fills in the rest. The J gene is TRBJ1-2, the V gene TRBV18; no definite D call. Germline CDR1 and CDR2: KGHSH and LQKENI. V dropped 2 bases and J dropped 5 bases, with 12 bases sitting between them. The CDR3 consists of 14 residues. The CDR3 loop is CASSPISPGYGYTF. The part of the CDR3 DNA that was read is TGTGCCAGCTCACCAATATCACCCGGTTATGGC. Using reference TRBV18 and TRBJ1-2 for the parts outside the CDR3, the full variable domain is NAGVMQNPRHLVRRRGQEARLRCSPMKGHSHVYWYRQLPEEGLKFMVYLQKENIIDESGMPKERFSAEFPKEGPSILRIQQVVRGDSAAYFCASSPISPGYGYTFGSGTRLTVV.

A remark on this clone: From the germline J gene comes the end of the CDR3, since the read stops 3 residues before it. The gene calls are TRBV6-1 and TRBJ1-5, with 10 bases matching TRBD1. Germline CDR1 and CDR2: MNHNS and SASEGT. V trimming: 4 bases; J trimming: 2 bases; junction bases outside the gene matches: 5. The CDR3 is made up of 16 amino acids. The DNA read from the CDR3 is TGTGCCAGCAGTGCTGGGACAGGGGTACGCAATCAGCCC. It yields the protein CASSAGTGVRNQP. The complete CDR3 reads CASSAGTGVRNQPQHF.

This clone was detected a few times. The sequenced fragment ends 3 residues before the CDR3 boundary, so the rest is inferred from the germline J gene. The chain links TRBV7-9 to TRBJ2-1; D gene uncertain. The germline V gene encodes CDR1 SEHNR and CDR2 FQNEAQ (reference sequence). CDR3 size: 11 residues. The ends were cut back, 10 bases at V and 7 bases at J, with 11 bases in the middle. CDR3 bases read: TGTGCCATAACCCCTACGAATGAG. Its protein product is CAITPTNE. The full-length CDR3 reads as CAITPTNEQFF.

The CDR3 loop reads CSAYSSSSSYEQYF. The CDR3 bases that were read are TGCAGTGCCTACTCCTCAAGCTCCTCTTACGAG. The rearrangement joins TRBV20-1 to TRBJ2-7, with no clear D. Read sequence stops 3 residues before the CDR3 end, and the germline J gene provides the missing end. Germline V gene data show CDR1 as DFQATT and CDR2 as SNEGSKA (reference sequence). V lost 6 bases, J lost 4 bases, and 19 bases lay in between. There are 14 residues in the CDR3.